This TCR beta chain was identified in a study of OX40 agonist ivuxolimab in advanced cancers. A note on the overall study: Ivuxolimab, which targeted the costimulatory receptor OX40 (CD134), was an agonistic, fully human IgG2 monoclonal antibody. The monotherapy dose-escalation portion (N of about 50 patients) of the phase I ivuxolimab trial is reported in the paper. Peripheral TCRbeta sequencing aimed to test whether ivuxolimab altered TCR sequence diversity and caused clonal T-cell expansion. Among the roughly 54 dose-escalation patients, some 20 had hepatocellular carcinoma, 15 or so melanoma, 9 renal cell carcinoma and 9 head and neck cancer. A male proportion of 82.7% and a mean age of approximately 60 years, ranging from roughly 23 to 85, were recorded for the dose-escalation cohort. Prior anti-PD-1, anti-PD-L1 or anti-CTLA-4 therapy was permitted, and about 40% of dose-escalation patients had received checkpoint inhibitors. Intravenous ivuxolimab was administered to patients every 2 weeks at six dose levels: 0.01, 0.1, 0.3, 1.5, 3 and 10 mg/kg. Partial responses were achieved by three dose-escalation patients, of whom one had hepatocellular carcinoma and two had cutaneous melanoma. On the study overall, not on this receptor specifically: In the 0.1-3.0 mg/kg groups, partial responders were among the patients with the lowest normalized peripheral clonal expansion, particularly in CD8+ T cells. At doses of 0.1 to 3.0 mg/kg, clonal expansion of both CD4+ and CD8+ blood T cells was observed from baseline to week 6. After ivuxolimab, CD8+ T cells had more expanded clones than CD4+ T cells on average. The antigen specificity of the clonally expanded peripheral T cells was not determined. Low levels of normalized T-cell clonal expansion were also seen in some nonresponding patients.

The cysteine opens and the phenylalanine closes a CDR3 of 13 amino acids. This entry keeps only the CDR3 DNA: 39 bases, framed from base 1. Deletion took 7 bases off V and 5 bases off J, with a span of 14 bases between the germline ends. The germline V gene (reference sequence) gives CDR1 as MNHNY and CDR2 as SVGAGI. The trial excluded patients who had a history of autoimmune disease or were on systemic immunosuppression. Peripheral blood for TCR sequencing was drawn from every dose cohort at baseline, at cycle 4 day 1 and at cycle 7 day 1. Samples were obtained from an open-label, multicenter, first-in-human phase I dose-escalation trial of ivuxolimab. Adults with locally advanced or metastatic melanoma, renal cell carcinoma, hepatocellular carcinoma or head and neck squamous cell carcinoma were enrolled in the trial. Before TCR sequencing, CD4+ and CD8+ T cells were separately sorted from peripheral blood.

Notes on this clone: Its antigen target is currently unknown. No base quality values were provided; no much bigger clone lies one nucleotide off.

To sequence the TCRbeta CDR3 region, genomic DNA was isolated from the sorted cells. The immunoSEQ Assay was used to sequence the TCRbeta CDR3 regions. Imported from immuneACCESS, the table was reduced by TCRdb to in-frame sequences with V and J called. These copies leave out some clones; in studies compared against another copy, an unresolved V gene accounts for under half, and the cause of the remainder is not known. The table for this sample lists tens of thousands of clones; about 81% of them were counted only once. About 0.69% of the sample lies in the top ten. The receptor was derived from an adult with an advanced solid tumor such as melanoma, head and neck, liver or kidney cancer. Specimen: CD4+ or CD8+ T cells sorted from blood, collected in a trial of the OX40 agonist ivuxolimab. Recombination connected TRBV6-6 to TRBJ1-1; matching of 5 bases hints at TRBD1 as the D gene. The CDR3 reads CASTPPQGTEAFF. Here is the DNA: TGTGCCAGCACCCCCCCCCAGGGTACTGAAGCTTTCTTT.